This TCR beta chain was sequenced for a study of shared clonotypes between healthy human individuals. Whole-study context: Samples came from a couple of female and a few male donors aged 18 to 49. Per donor, CD8 memory used one plate, CD8 naive used two, CD4 memory used three and CD4 naive used three.

A remark on this clone: Its specificity is unknown.

Study findings and constraints: Richness estimates generally favored naive over memory subsets. Exclusively blood specimens were collected; tissue repertoires likely differ.

This table comes from immunoSEQ multiplex PCR, and its TCRdb copy is limited to in-frame clones, with some not included. The sample lists over 2 million clones, roughly 96% occurring once. This CDR3 is 16 amino acids long. The J segment lost 3 bases and the V segment lost 4 bases, leaving 8 bases of the junction unmatched. Germline CDR1 LNHDA, CDR2 SQIVND (reference sequence). Sequencing used naive CD4+ T cells sorted from blood. Subset in this sample: CD45RA+ positively selected. This sequence joins TRBV19 and TRBJ2-4; 8 bases line up with TRBD1. This TCR derives from a man aged 18 to 30 in good health. The CDR3 DNA sequence: TGTGCCAGTAGTACCCCCGACAGGGGCGGCAAAAACATTCAGTACTTC. The encoded protein is CASSTPDRGGKNIQYF.